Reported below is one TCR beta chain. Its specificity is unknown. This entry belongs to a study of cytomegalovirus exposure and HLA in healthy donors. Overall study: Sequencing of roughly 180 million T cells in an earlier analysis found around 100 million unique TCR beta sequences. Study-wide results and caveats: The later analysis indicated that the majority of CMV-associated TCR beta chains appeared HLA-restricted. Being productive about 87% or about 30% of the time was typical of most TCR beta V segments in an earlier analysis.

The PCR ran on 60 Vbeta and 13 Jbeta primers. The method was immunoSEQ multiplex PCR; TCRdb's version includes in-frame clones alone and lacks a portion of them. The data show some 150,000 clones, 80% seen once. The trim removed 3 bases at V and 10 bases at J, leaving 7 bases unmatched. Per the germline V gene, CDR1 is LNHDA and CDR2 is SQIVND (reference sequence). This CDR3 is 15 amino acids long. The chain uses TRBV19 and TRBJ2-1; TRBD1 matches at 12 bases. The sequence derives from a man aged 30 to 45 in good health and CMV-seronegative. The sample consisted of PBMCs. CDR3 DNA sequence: TGTGCCAGTAGTATTCCGGGACAGGGGGCCGGCGAGCAGTTCTTC. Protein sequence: CASSIPGQGAGEQFF.